This T cell receptor (beta chain) stems from a study of beta chain features in type 1 diabetes. Study details: Across every sample, 100 million to 130 million sorted cells were examined in total.

Study observations and caveats: A PCR bias possibly favoring shorter templates would apply equally to patients and controls. Naive, central memory and Treg TCRB repertoires appeared more alike in patients than in healthy donors.

Sorting with CD45RO/CCR7/CD25/CD127/CD95/CD27 yielded naive, central memory, regulatory and stem-like memory CD4+ cells. In the case of this clone: Antigen unknown.

Germline V gene lookup returns CDR1 SGDLS and CDR2 YYNGEE. Trimming cost V 3 bases and J 1 base; bases outside gene matches: 10. CDR3 size: 18 residues. The authors reverse transcribed all of the isolated RNA, so sequencing captured expressed TCRB transcripts. Measured with immunoSEQ multiplex PCR; TCRdb has only the in-frame clones, and not every one. The data contain 310,000 or so clones, approximately 9.9% of them singletons. Sequencing was done on a sample of naive CD4+ T cells from blood. The V and J genes are TRBV9 and TRBJ2-4; 10 bases are shared with TRBD1. The source is a woman aged 25 to 39 in good health. CDR3 residues: CASSAAPRGQGAKNIQYF. DNA for the CDR3: TGTGCCAGCAGCGCGGCCCCTAGGGGACAGGGGGCCAAAAACATTCAGTACTTC.